A selection of T cell receptor beta chains follows, all from one sample in a study of T cell responses to AZD1222 COVID-19 vaccine. Produced via immunoSEQ multiplex PCR; TCRdb's table is partial and in-frame only. The sample has around 150,000 clones, roughly 90% seen once. The input for sequencing was peripheral blood, taken on day 0 of AZD1222 vaccination. All receptors derive from an adult in good health. Each CDR3 is given with its conserved first and last residue. Each record gives: V gene, D gene, clone size, J gene, CDR3 protein, CDR3 DNA. The D gene is left open where the match is weak. Clone sizes are given selectively: once, few, many, or a class where the clone is expanded.

TRBV2,-,-,TRBJ1-3,CASSDAQPGNTIYF,TGTGCCAGCAGTGACGCCCAGCCTGGAAACACCATATATTTT
TRBV5-1,-,-,TRBJ1-4,CASSLEGGATNEKLFF,TGCGCCAGCAGCTTGGAAGGCGGTGCAACTAATGAAAAACTGTTTTTT
TRBV28,TRBD1,-,TRBJ1-2,CASRDRGNYGYTF,TGTGCCAGCAGGGACAGGGGGAACTATGGCTACACCTTC
TRBV19,-,-,TRBJ1-5,CASRGDGPSNQPQHF,TGTGCCAGTAGAGGGGACGGACCGAGCAATCAGCCCCAGCATTTT
TRBV6-5,-,-,TRBJ2-1,CASSYAGTQYNEQFF,TGTGCCAGCAGTTACGCCGGGACACAATACAATGAGCAGTTCTTC
TRBV6-5,-,-,TRBJ2-7,CASSDRTRSYEQYF,TGTGCCAGCAGCGACAGGACTCGCTCCTACGAGCAGTACTTC
TRBV5-1,-,-,TRBJ2-1,CASSLASRSNEQFF,TGCGCCAGCAGCTTGGCTAGCCGGAGCAATGAGCAGTTCTTC
TRBV5-1,-,-,TRBJ1-5,CASSLMADQPQHF,TGCGCCAGCAGCTTGATGGCAGATCAGCCCCAGCATTTT
TRBV5-5,TRBD1,-,TRBJ1-2,CASSQTGSLGVYGYTF,TGTGCCAGCAGCCAGACAGGGTCCTTGGGAGTCTATGGCTACACCTTC
TRBV6-4,TRBD1,-,TRBJ1-2,CATSRGRNGGYTF,TGTGCCACCTCGAGGGGGCGTAATGGTGGCTACACCTTC
TRBV6-2/TRBV6-3,TRBD2,-,TRBJ2-7,CASSPLAGSYEQYF,TGTGCCAGCAGTCCCCTAGCGGGGTCCTACGAGCAGTACTTC
TRBV28,-,-,TRBJ2-7,CASSIEESYEQYF,TGTGCCAGCAGTATCGAGGAATCCTACGAGCAGTACTTC
TRBV15,TRBD1,-,TRBJ1-1,CATSRLNPGGTEAFF,TGTGCCACCAGCAGACTCAATCCAGGGGGCACTGAAGCTTTCTTT
TRBV27,TRBD1,-,TRBJ2-7,CASRKGWQGVSYEQYF,TGTGCCAGCAGAAAGGGGTGGCAGGGGGTCTCCTACGAGCAGTACTTC
TRBV7-9,TRBD1,many,TRBJ1-3,CASSSQGNSGNTIYF,TGTGCCAGCAGCTCACAGGGGAACTCTGGAAACACCATATATTTT
TRBV5-1,TRBD1,-,TRBJ1-1,CASSPGQGGTEAFF,TGCGCCAGCAGCCCGGGACAGGGAGGCACTGAAGCTTTCTTT
TRBV7-2,-,-,TRBJ1-1,CASSLNQGRAEAFF,TGTGCCAGCAGCTTAAATCAGGGGAGGGCTGAAGCTTTCTTT
TRBV19,-,-,TRBJ1-1,CASLQVTEAFF,TGTGCCAGTCTACAGGTCACTGAAGCTTTCTTT
TRBV7-2,TRBD1,few,TRBJ2-7,CASSLAPTGAEQYF,TGTGCCAGCAGCTTAGCCCCGACAGGGGCCGAGCAGTACTTC
TRBV27,TRBD2,-,TRBJ2-1,CASKAGVVYNEQFF,TGTGCCAGCAAAGCGGGAGTCGTATACAATGAGCAGTTCTTC
TRBV6-5,TRBD1,-,TRBJ1-3,CASRPGTGVNTIYF,TGTGCCAGCAGACCCGGGACAGGAGTAAACACCATATATTTT
TRBV6-4,-,-,TRBJ1-1,CASSDAWGTEAFF,TGTGCCAGCAGTGACGCTTGGGGGACTGAAGCTTTCTTT
TRBV3-1/TRBV3-2,-,-,TRBJ1-1,CASSQQGQGTEAFF,TGTGCCAGCAGCCAGCAAGGACAAGGCACTGAAGCTTTCTTT
TRBV28,-,-,TRBJ1-6,CASILAGSSYNSPLHF,TGTGCCAGCATCCTCGCGGGGAGCTCCTATAATTCACCCCTCCACTTT
TRBV7-8,TRBD1,once,TRBJ1-6,CASSSTDRGGYNSPLHF,TGTGCCAGCAGCTCAACCGACAGGGGAGGCTATAATTCACCCCTCCACTTT
TRBV5-4,TRBD2,-,TRBJ2-7,CASSFGLAGVNYEQYF,TGTGCCAGCAGCTTTGGACTAGCGGGAGTGAACTACGAGCAGTACTTC
TRBV5-1,-,-,TRBJ2-3,CASSFVQARSTDTQYF,TGCGCCAGCAGCTTTGTCCAGGCCCGATCCACAGATACGCAGTATTTT
TRBV19,TRBD1,-,TRBJ1-3,CASSSRQGKTTIYF,TGTGCCAGTAGTTCACGACAGGGGAAGACCACCATATATTTT
TRBV5-1,-,-,TRBJ2-2,CASSSVGGNTGELFF,TGCGCCAGCAGCTCGGTGGGGGGGAACACCGGGGAGCTGTTTTTT
TRBV24-1,TRBD2,-,TRBJ2-1,CATSGSSGRPVNEQFF,TGTGCCACCAGTGGATCTAGCGGGAGACCCGTCAATGAGCAGTTCTTC
TRBV7-2,-,-,TRBJ1-1,CASSLARQTNTEAFF,TGTGCCAGCAGCTTAGCGCGACAGACAAACACTGAAGCTTTCTTT
TRBV5-1,TRBD2,-,TRBJ2-5,CASSLSSGSEETQYF,TGCGCCAGCAGCTTATCCAGCGGGAGTGAGGAGACCCAGTACTTC
TRBV6-5,-,-,TRBJ2-3,CASSYGLARTDTQYF,TGTGCCAGCAGTTACGGGCTAGCCCGCACAGATACGCAGTATTTT
TRBV24-1,TRBD2,-,TRBJ2-2,CATSDLAGDTGELFF,TGTGCCACCAGTGATCTAGCGGGAGACACCGGGGAGCTGTTTTTT
TRBV5-1,TRBD1,-,TRBJ2-2,CASSAQGQGAGGELFF,TGCGCCAGCAGCGCTCAGGGACAGGGGGCAGGCGGGGAGCTGTTTTTT
TRBV28,TRBD1,-,TRBJ1-1,CASRLTGGRNTEAFF,TGTGCCAGCAGGCTGACAGGGGGTCGGAACACTGAAGCTTTCTTT
TRBV11-2,-,-,TRBJ1-1,CASSFSPDGAFF,TGTGCCAGCAGCTTCAGTCCCGATGGGGCTTTCTTT
TRBV3-1/TRBV3-2,-,-,TRBJ1-5,CASSQDMARNQPQHF,TGTGCCAGCAGCCAAGATATGGCCAGAAATCAGCCCCAGCATTTT
TRBV5-4,TRBD1,once,TRBJ1-2,CASSPMGQPADYVGYTF,TGTGCCAGCAGCCCGATGGGACAGCCGGCGGACTATGTGGGCTACACCTTC
TRBV2,-,-,TRBJ1-2,CASSLIVNYGYTF,TGTGCCAGCAGCCTAATAGTGAACTATGGCTACACCTTC
TRBV5-1,TRBD1,-,TRBJ2-2,CASSLGSTGAPGELFF,TGCGCCAGCAGCTTGGGTTCTACAGGGGCTCCCGGGGAGCTGTTTTTT
TRBV24-1,TRBD1,few,TRBJ2-7,CATSDSAYGTGGGTYEQYF,TGTGCCACCAGTGACTCCGCTTATGGGACAGGCGGAGGGACCTACGAGCAGTACTTC
TRBV6-4,TRBD1,-,TRBJ2-1,CASSRNPGGNYNEQFF,TGTGCCAGCTCCCGCAACCCAGGGGGTAACTACAATGAGCAGTTCTTC
TRBV2,TRBD1,-,TRBJ1-1,CASGIRDRGLGFEAFF,TGTGCCAGCGGGATCCGGGACAGGGGGCTTGGTTTCGAAGCTTTCTTT
TRBV10-3,TRBD1,-,TRBJ2-7,CAISELQGIYEQYF,TGTGCCATCAGTGAGCTACAGGGGATATACGAGCAGTACTTC
TRBV28,-,-,TRBJ2-5,CASTRNLRSLETQYF,TGTGCCAGCACCCGCAACCTTAGGAGCTTGGAGACCCAGTACTTC
TRBV10-3,-,-,TRBJ1-4,CAISPRANEKLFF,TGTGCCATCAGTCCAAGGGCTAATGAAAAACTGTTTTTT
TRBV5-6,TRBD1,-,TRBJ1-3,CASSRGDSGNTIYF,TGTGCCAGCAGCCGGGGGGACAGTGGAAACACCATATATTTT
TRBV5-1,-,-,TRBJ2-7,CASSLAVRGNEQYF,TGCGCCAGCAGCTTGGCCGTCAGGGGAAACGAGCAGTACTTC
TRBV6-4,-,-,TRBJ1-5,CASSDEAANQPQHF,TGTGCCAGCAGTGACGAGGCAGCCAATCAGCCCCAGCATTTT
TRBV7-9,TRBD1,-,TRBJ1-2,CASGFGQGPWDYGYTF,TGTGCCAGCGGATTTGGACAGGGGCCATGGGACTATGGCTACACCTTC
TRBV5-5,-,-,TRBJ1-1,CASSSSGRPYTEAFF,TGTGCCAGCAGCTCCTCTGGCAGGCCCTACACTGAAGCTTTCTTT
TRBV6-1,TRBD1,few,TRBJ1-4,CASSEAAGGNEKLFF,TGTGCCAGCAGTGAAGCCGCAGGGGGGAATGAAAAACTGTTTTTT
TRBV28,TRBD1,-,TRBJ1-1,CASSFRDRVNTEAFF,TGTGCCAGCAGTTTCCGTGACAGGGTGAACACTGAAGCTTTCTTT
TRBV6-5,-,-,TRBJ1-1,CASSSHQGGTEAFF,TGTGCCAGCAGTTCCCATCAGGGCGGTACTGAAGCTTTCTTT
TRBV18,-,-,TRBJ2-1,CASSGLQDDEQFF,TGTGCCAGCTCAGGACTACAGGATGACGAGCAGTTCTTC
TRBV5-6,-,-,TRBJ1-5,CASSRVGRDQPQHF,TGTGCCAGCAGCCGAGTGGGCAGAGATCAGCCCCAGCATTTT
TRBV2,-,-,TRBJ1-2,CASSDDGTGYGYTF,TGTGCCAGCAGTGATGATGGAACAGGCTATGGCTACACCTTC
TRBV7-2,TRBD1,-,TRBJ2-2,CASSLAGQSSGELFF,TGTGCCAGCAGCTTAGCGGGACAGTCCAGCGGGGAGCTGTTTTTT